These 24 T cell receptor beta chains were all obtained from the same sample, sequenced in a study of graft-versus-host responses after intestinal transplantation. The assay was immunoSEQ multiplex PCR, and TCRdb's table has in-frame clones only and misses some. In the table there are about 83,000 clones, around 90% of which are singletons. Their specific antigens are unknown. The sequenced sample was unstimulated CD4+ T cells sorted from spleen or lymph node cells, obtained before intestinal transplant. Source of these receptors: a human donor who received an intestinal transplant.

This clone has only a few counts. The chain links TRBV5-5 to TRBJ1-2; a weak D match, TRBD1 (6 bases). From germline, CDR1 is SGHKS and CDR2 YYEKEE (reference sequence). Trimming stripped 7 bases from V and 6 bases from J, with 13 bases between. This CDR3 is built from 12 residues. The CDR3: CASPLRGNGYTF. CDR3 DNA sequence: TGTGCCAGCCCTCTCAGGGGAAATGGCTACACCTTC.

V usage is TRBV15 and J usage is TRBJ2-4, with 7 bases that match TRBD1. The CDR3 consists of 14 residues. Germline V gene sequence: CDR1 LNHNV, CDR2 YYDKDF (reference sequence). Trimming removed 9 bases from V and 3 bases from J; junction bases left unmatched: 8. Here the CDR3 DNA reads TGTGCCACTACCTTAGGACAGGACAAAAACATTCAGTACTTC. Protein sequence: CATTLGQDKNIQYF. Together with reference TRBV15 and TRBJ2-4, the CDR3 gives the full variable domain: DAMVIQNPRYQVTQFGKPVTLSCSQTLNHNVMYWYQQKSSQAPKLLFHYYDKDFNNEADTPDNFQSRRPNTSFCFLDIRSPGLGDTAMYLCATTLGQDKNIQYFGAGTRLSVL.

The chain uses TRBV27 and TRBJ2-2; D is unclear. This CDR3 comprises 13 residues. Germline CDR1 reads MNHEY; CDR2 reads SMNVEV (reference sequence). Between the trimmed V and J ends, which lost 4 bases and 1 base, there was a span of 4 bases. CDR3 loop: CASSSWNTGELFF. The CDR3 DNA follows: TGTGCCAGCAGTTCCTGGAACACCGGGGAGCTGTTTTTT.

The V and J genes are TRBV6-1 and TRBJ1-2; tentatively, D is TRBD1 (5 bases). Trimming cost V 1 base and J 4 bases, with 16 bases left between them. CDR3 length equals 16 residues. Germline CDR1 MNHNS, CDR2 SASEGT. CDR3 in amino acids: CASSEGLAGRFYGYTF. The CDR3 DNA reads TGTGCCAGCAGTGAAGGACTCGCGGGGCGCTTCTATGGCTACACCTTC.

The rearrangement joins TRBV6-1 to TRBJ1-6, with D tentatively TRBD1 (6 bases). V was pared by 7 bases and J by 9 bases, with 19 bases between. The CDR3 is 15 amino acids. CDR1 is MNHNS and CDR2 is SASEGT in the germline V gene. Written as DNA, the CDR3 is TGTGCCAGCAACCCAAGGGGGATTGGGCCTTCACCCCTCCACTTT. Translation: CASNPRGIGPSPLHF.

The chain couples TRBV5-6 to TRBJ2-7; 16 bases are shared with TRBD2. This CDR3 contains 19 residues. Germline V gene sequence: CDR1 SGHDT, CDR2 YYEEEE. V lost 5 bases and J lost 0; bases outside the gene matches: 11. The CDR3 coding sequence is TGTGCCAGCAGGAAACTGGGACTAGCGGGAGGGCTAAGCTCCTACGAGCAGTACTTC. Protein sequence: CASRKLGLAGGLSSYEQYF.

V is TRBV5-6 and J is TRBJ1-2; D possibly corresponds to TRBD1 (6 bases). Germline loops: CDR1 SGHDT, CDR2 YYEEEE. The CDR3 is 15 residues long. The V gene lost 4 bases and the J gene lost 3 bases, with 16 bases spanning the gap. Here the CDR3 reads CASSPGLGADYGYTF. The CDR3 DNA follows: TGTGCCAGCAGCCCCGGGCTGGGGGCGGACTATGGCTACACCTTC. Full variable domain (remainder filled in from reference TRBV5-6 and TRBJ1-2): DAGVTQSPTHLIKTRGQQVTLRCSPKSGHDTVSWYQQALGQGPQFIFQYYEEEERQRGNFPDRFSGHQFPNYSSELNVNALLLGDSALYLCASSPGLGADYGYTFGSGTRLTVV.

The chain joins TRBV29-1 to TRBJ2-3, with 10 bases that match TRBD1. From germline, CDR1 is SQVTM and CDR2 ANQGSEA. This CDR3 has 15 residues. Trimming cost V 3 bases and J 2 bases; bases outside gene matches: 5. CDR3 in amino acids: CSVDGDRGHTDTQYF. CDR3 sequence (DNA): TGCAGCGTTGATGGGGACAGGGGACACACAGATACGCAGTATTTT.

The V and J genes are TRBV27 and TRBJ2-3, with D maybe TRBD2 (6 bases). Trimming took off 7 bases at V and 0 bases at J, with 14 bases between the two ends. The CDR3 runs 15 residues. Germline V gene data show CDR1 as MNHEY and CDR2 as SMNVEV (reference sequence). CDR3 amino acids: CASTRLGTSTDTQYF. In nucleotides, the CDR3 is TGTGCCAGCACGCGGCTCGGGACTAGCACAGATACGCAGTATTTT.

The chain has TRBV6-5 and TRBJ1-1; 7 positions match TRBD1. The CDR3 extends over 12 amino acids. Germline CDR1 is MNHEY and CDR2 is SVGAGI. V gave up 6 bases and J gave up 7 bases; unmatched junction bases: 5. CDR3 in DNA: TGTGCCAGCAGAATGGGACAGAGTGAAGCTTTCTTT. Translated: CASRMGQSEAFF.

A few counts support this clone. The V gene is TRBV5-6, the J gene TRBJ1-2; D unresolved. This CDR3 has 12 amino acids. Germline values: CDR1 SGHDT, CDR2 YYEEEE. The V end lost 0 bases, the J end lost 8 bases, and 8 bases lay between the germline ends. CDR3 in amino acids: CASSLGAIGYTF. The CDR3 DNA follows: TGTGCCAGCAGCTTGGGGGCAATCGGCTACACCTTC. Variable domain in full (rest from reference TRBV5-6 and TRBJ1-2): DAGVTQSPTHLIKTRGQQVTLRCSPKSGHDTVSWYQQALGQGPQFIFQYYEEEERQRGNFPDRFSGHQFPNYSSELNVNALLLGDSALYLCASSLGAIGYTFGSGTRLTVV.

The V and J genes are TRBV18 and TRBJ2-5; 8 nucleotides agree with TRBD2. J was trimmed by 5 bases and V by 3 bases; bases with no gene match: 11. Germline V CDR1 and CDR2: KGHSH, LQKENI. This CDR3 is 16 amino acids long. The CDR3 region has the DNA TGTGCCAGCTCACCGGCCCGGGGGGGGTCAGGTGAGACCCAGTACTTC. Encoded protein: CASSPARGGSGETQYF.

This clone came up once. This rearrangement joins TRBV9 to TRBJ2-5; 9 bases align to TRBD2. Germline V gives CDR1 SGDLS, CDR2 YYNGEE. The CDR3 totals 15 residues. The J segment lost 5 bases and the V segment lost 4 bases, leaving 9 bases of the junction unmatched. CDR3 nucleotides: TGTGCCAGCAGCCCAGCGGGGGGTGAGGAGGAGACCCAGTACTTC. This sequence encodes CASSPAGGEEETQYF.

The chain employs TRBV7-2 and TRBJ2-7; no clear D. V was trimmed by 2 bases and J by 4 bases, leaving 18 bases between them. The germline V gene has CDR1 SGHTA and CDR2 FQGNSA. There are 16 residues in the CDR3. The CDR3 region is CASSLMPWRIEYEQYF. The CDR3 nucleotides read TGTGCCAGCAGCTTAATGCCCTGGCGGATTGAGTACGAGCAGTACTTC.

The chain links TRBV6-5 to TRBJ2-5, with D tentatively TRBD1 (6 bases). This CDR3 has 13 residues. The germline V gene has CDR1 MNHEY and CDR2 SVGAGI. V was pared by 2 bases and J by 2 bases, with 6 bases between. As DNA, the CDR3 is TGTGCCAGCAGTTACGGACAGCAAGAGACCCAGTACTTC. This gives the protein CASSYGQQETQYF.

The chain recombines TRBV5-1 with TRBJ1-1, with 7 bases matching TRBD1. Germline-derived CDR1 and CDR2 are SGHRS and YFSETQ. The ends lost 5 bases at V and 4 bases at J; junction bases unmatched: 11. The CDR3 totals 15 residues. In nucleotides, the CDR3 is TGCGCCAGCAGGGGAGTGGCAGGGGGTGGCACTGAAGCTTTCTTT. This translates into CASRGVAGGGTEAFF.

DNA for the CDR3: TGCGCCAGCAGCTTGACAGGGATACAGACCCAGTACTTC. Amino acids: CASSLTGIQTQYF. The chain links TRBV5-1 to TRBJ2-5; tentative D call: TRBD1 (6 bases). Germline CDR1 is SGHRS and CDR2 is YFSETQ. The V and J ends lost 1 base and 6 bases respectively, with 10 bases between them. The CDR3 consists of 13 residues.

This clone was seen more than once but under ten times. This chain connects TRBV28 to TRBJ1-6; D unclear. Germline CDR1 reads MDHEN; CDR2 reads SYDVKM. The V gene lost 3 bases and the J gene lost 10 bases, with 13 bases spanning the gap. There are 14 residues in the CDR3. CDR3 protein: CASSFRGEVSPLHF. The CDR3 DNA follows: TGTGCCAGCAGTTTTCGCGGTGAGGTATCACCCCTCCACTTT.

This rearrangement joins TRBV11-1 to TRBJ2-4; possibly TRBD2 for D (6 bases). Germline CDR1 reads SGHAT; CDR2 reads FQDESV (reference sequence). This CDR3 contains 13 residues. Deletions cut 3 bases from V and 5 bases from J, with 8 bases between. This CDR3 reads CASSFTGENIQYF. DNA of the CDR3: TGTGCCAGCAGCTTTACGGGGGAAAACATTCAGTACTTC. The full variable domain, its missing parts supplied by reference TRBV11-1 and TRBJ2-4, is EAEVAQSPRYKITEKSQAVAFWCDPISGHATLYWYRQILGQGPELLVQFQDESVVDDSQLPKDRFSAERLKGVDSTLKIQPAELGDSAMYLCASSFTGENIQYFGAGTRLSVL.

The gene calls are TRBV19 and TRBJ1-5; tentatively, D is TRBD1 (6 bases). Germline V gene lookup returns CDR1 LNHDA and CDR2 SQIVND (reference sequence). CDR3 size: 14 residues. V lost 7 bases, J lost 0 bases, and 10 bases lay in between. The CDR3 DNA sequence: TGTGCCAGTACAGGGGACTATAGCAATCAGCCCCAGCATTTT. Its protein is CASTGDYSNQPQHF. The full variable domain, in which reference TRBV19 and TRBJ1-5 provide the parts outside the CDR3, is DGGITQSPKYLFRKEGQNVTLSCEQNLNHDAMYWYRQDPGQGLRLIYYSQIVNDFQKGDIAEGYSVSREKKESFPLTVTSAQKNPTAFYLCASTGDYSNQPQHFGDGTRLSIL.

V is TRBV19 and J is TRBJ1-1, with D uncertain. CDR3 size: 13 residues. With 4 bases removed from V and 1 base from J, the gap between germline ends came to 7 bases. Germline CDR1 is LNHDA and CDR2 is SQIVND (reference sequence). In DNA form, the CDR3 reads TGTGCCAGTAGTACCCAGGCGAACACTGAAGCTTTCTTT. Amino acids: CASSTQANTEAFF.

The sample holds a few counts of this clone. This chain joins TRBV25-1 and TRBJ2-7, with TRBD1 as a possible D gene (5 bases). The germline gives CDR1 MGHDK, CDR2 SYGVNS. This CDR3 has 13 residues. V shed 5 bases and J shed 1 base, with 9 bases lying between them. CDR3 nucleotides: TGTGCCAGCAGTCATCAGGGATCCTACGAGCAGTACTTC. It codes for CASSHQGSYEQYF.

This chain uses TRBV5-1 with TRBJ1-1; 9 bases agree with TRBD1. The ends lost 3 bases at V and 3 bases at J; junction bases unmatched: 3. Germline CDR1 and CDR2: SGHRS and YFSETQ. CDR3 length: 14 residues. In nucleotides, the CDR3 is TGCGCCAGCAGCTCGGGACAGGGTCACACTGAAGCTTTCTTT. This sequence encodes CASSSGQGHTEAFF.

This rearrangement joins TRBV2 to TRBJ1-5; TRBD1 agrees at 11 bases. This CDR3 contains 13 residues. The ends lost 8 bases at V and 6 bases at J; junction bases unmatched: 3. The V gene's germline CDR1 is SNHLY and CDR2 FYNNEI. CDR3 residues: CASGGTGGQPQHF. CDR3 nucleotide sequence: TGTGCCAGCGGGGGGACAGGGGGTCAGCCCCAGCATTTT.